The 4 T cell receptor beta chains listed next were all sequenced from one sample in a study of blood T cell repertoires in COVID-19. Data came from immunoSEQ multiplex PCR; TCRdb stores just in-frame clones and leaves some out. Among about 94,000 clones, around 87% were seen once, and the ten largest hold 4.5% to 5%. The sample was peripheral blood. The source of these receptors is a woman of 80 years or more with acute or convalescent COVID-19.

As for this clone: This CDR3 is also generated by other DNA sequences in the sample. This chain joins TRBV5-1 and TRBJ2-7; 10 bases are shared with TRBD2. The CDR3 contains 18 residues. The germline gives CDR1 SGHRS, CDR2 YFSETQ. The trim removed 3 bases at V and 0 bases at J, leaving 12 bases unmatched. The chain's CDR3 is CASSSGSGLAGASYEQYF. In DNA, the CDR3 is TGCGCCAGCAGCTCGGGATCGGGGCTAGCGGGAGCCTCCTACGAGCAGTACTTC. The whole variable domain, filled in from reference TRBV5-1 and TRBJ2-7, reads KAGVTQTPRYLIKTRGQQVTLSCSPISGHRSVSWYQQTPGQGLQFLFEYFSETQRNKGNFPGRFSGRQFSNSRSEMNVSTLELGDSALYLCASSSGSGLAGASYEQYFGPGTRLTVT.

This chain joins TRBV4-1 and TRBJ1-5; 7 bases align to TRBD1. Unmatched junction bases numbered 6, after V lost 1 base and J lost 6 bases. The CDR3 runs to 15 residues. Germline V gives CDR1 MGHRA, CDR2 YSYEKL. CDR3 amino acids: CASSQADRDVQPQHF. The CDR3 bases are TGCGCCAGCAGCCAAGCCGACAGGGATGTTCAGCCCCAGCATTTT.

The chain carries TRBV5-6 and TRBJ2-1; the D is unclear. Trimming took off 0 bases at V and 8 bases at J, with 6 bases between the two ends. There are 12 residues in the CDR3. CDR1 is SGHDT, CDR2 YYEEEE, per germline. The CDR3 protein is CASSLVFDEQFF. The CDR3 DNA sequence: TGTGCCAGCAGCTTGGTCTTCGATGAGCAGTTCTTC.

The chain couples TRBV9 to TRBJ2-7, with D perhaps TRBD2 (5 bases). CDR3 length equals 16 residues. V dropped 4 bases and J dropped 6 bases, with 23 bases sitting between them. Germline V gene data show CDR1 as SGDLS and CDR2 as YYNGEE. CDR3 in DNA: TGTGCCAGCAGCCGTACTACGGACCGTACTCGGGGCGAGCAGTACTTC. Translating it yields CASSRTTDRTRGEQYF. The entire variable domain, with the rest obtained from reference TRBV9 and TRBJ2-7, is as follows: DSGVTQTPKHLITATGQRVTLRCSPRSGDLSVYWYQQSLDQGLQFLIQYYNGEERAKGNILERFSAQQFPDLHSELNLSSLELGDSALYFCASSRTTDRTRGEQYFGPGTRLTVT.